Below, 21 T cell receptor beta chains from the same sample are listed, as sequenced in a study of post-analysis software for immune sequencing data. The antigens of these receptors remain unknown. Findings of the study overall: TRBV5-6, TRBV5-1 and TRBV20-1 belonged to a set of roughly 5 TRBV segments that were more frequent in patients than controls.

The TCR beta cDNA libraries contained unique molecular identifiers. In TCRdb, the PCR reads were re-called with MiXCR into one record per CDR3 protein. The sample shows 650,000 to 850,000 distinct CDR3 sequences, around 45% of them seen only once. Source material: blood. These receptors came from a girl aged 5 to 17 with multiple sclerosis.

The V call is TRBV7-8, the J call TRBJ1-6, with D perhaps matching TRBD1 (6 bases). The CDR3 runs 12 residues. Trimming cost V 4 bases and J 17 bases, with 15 bases left between them. Looked up from germline, CDR1 is SGHVS and CDR2 is FQNEAQ. The CDR3 nucleotides are TGTGCCAGCAGCTCTCAGGGGCGAGGAGTCCACTTT. Its protein is CASSSQGRGVHF.

This chain uses TRBV7-2 with TRBJ2-7; 11 nucleotides align to TRBD2. The CDR3 loop spans 19 amino acids. The germline CDR1 and CDR2 sequences are SGHTA and FQGNSA. Germline trimming cut 0 bases from V and 4 bases from J; bases unmatched to any gene: 14. DNA of the CDR3: TGTGCCAGCAGCTTAGCTAGTGGATTAGCGGGAGGGCCAAGGTACGAGCAGTACTTC. This gives the protein CASSLASGLAGGPRYEQYF.

Comment on this clonotype: The final CDR3 position lacks the conserved phenylalanine or tryptophan, pointing to a likely read error. DNA of the CDR3: TGTGCCAGCGGAGTAGATACTTCCTACGAGCAGTACTGC. Residues: CASGVDTSYEQYC. V usage is TRBV6-5 and J usage is TRBJ2-7; no clear D gene. The germline V gene has CDR1 MNHEY and CDR2 SVGAGI. This CDR3 is 13 amino acids long. With 8 bases removed from V and 1 base from J, the gap between germline ends came to 12 bases.

The table lists this clonotype with a count of one. This chain joins TRBV5-1 and TRBJ2-3; the D call may be TRBD1 or TRBD2 (5 bases each). CDR1 is SGHRS, CDR2 YFSETQ, per germline. V was pared by 2 bases and J by 1 base, with 23 bases between. The length of the CDR3 is 19 residues. CDR3 amino acids: CASSFPLWDGQRGTDTQYF. The DNA of the CDR3 is TGCGCCAGCAGCTTCCCTCTCTGGGACGGACAACGGGGCACAGATACGCAGTATTTT.

Only a few counts were recorded for this clonotype. This chain uses TRBV10-3 with TRBJ1-1, with 10 bases lining up with TRBD1. J lost 3 bases, V lost 3 bases, and 4 bases had no gene match. In germline, CDR1 is ENHRY, CDR2 SYGVKD. The CDR3 is 15 residues long. The CDR3 coding sequence is TGTGCCATCAGTGAATCGGACAGGGGGGACACTGAAGCTTTCTTT. Its protein is CAISESDRGDTEAFF.

This chain uses TRBV20-1 with TRBJ2-2, with 8 bases fitting TRBD2. The germline V gene encodes CDR1 DFQATT and CDR2 SNEGSKA (reference sequence). V shed 0 bases and J 4 bases; nucleotides not matched to a gene: 4. This CDR3 has 15 residues. DNA of the CDR3: TGCAGTGCTAGAGATGCGGGAGGAGGCACCGGGGAGCTGTTTTTT. As protein: CSARDAGGGTGELFF.

The rearrangement joins TRBV27 to TRBJ2-7, with 8 bases that match TRBD1. The CDR3 loop spans 12 amino acids. V shed 4 bases and J 5 bases; nucleotides not matched to a gene: 1. Germline V gene data show CDR1 as MNHEY and CDR2 as SMNVEV (reference sequence). The CDR3 is CASSWDRHEQYF. Here the CDR3 DNA reads TGTGCCAGCAGTTGGGACAGGCACGAGCAGTACTTC.

This chain uses TRBV12-3 or TRBV12-4 with TRBJ2-1; TRBD2 aligns across 13 bases. After removal of 5 bases from V and 9 bases from J, the junction contained 10 bases not matched to a gene. The CDR3 is 16 amino acids. The CDR3 sequence is CASSPRLAGGKSEQFF. The CDR3 bases are TGTGCCAGCAGTCCCCGACTAGCGGGAGGCAAGAGTGAGCAGTTCTTC.

There are many counts of this clonotype. The V and J genes are TRBV29-1 and TRBJ2-7, with TRBD1 identical over 7 bases. The V and J ends lost 4 bases and 3 bases, in that order; junction bases with no gene match: 6. Germline loops: CDR1 SQVTM, CDR2 ANQGSEA. CDR3 length: 13 residues. The CDR3 reads CSVGGQEYYEQYF. The DNA of the CDR3 is TGCAGCGTTGGTGGACAGGAATACTACGAGCAGTACTTC.

V and J are TRBV27 and TRBJ1-2, with TRBD1 matching over 8 bases. Germline V gene sequence: CDR1 MNHEY, CDR2 SMNVEV (reference sequence). The CDR3 loop spans 14 amino acids. The junction had 9 bases not matched to a gene; V was cut back by 5 bases and J by 7 bases. The CDR3 DNA reads TGTGCCAGCAGTCTAACCACAGGGGGAGGTGGCTACACCTTC. This gives the protein CASSLTTGGGGYTF.

This clonotype was picked up a small number of times. J is TRBJ2-7 and V is TRBV20-1, with D perhaps TRBD1 or TRBD2 (5 bases each). V was trimmed by 3 bases and J by 5 bases, leaving 14 bases between them. The CDR3 contains 13 residues. The V gene's germline CDR1 is DFQATT and CDR2 SNEGSKA (reference sequence). CDR3 nucleotide sequence: TGCAGTGCTAGCGGAGGCTGGGGCAACGAGCAGTACTTC. It yields the protein CSASGGWGNEQYF.

This clonotype was found a few times. The chain joins TRBV4-1 to TRBJ2-7; D ambiguous. The J call is doubtful: the DNA matches TRBJ2-5 better. CDR1 is MGHRA, CDR2 YSYEKL, per germline. The CDR3 runs 14 residues. CDR3 amino acids: CASSQGVMVETQYF. Here the CDR3 DNA reads TGCGCCAGCAGCCAAGGGGTGATGGTCGAGACCCAGTACTTC.

The V gene is TRBV6-1, the J gene TRBJ1-1; no firm D call. The CDR3 is made up of 19 amino acids. CDR1 and CDR2 from the germline V gene are MNHNS and SASEGT. V was pared by 6 bases and J by 0 bases, with 26 bases between. The CDR3 DNA follows: TGTGCCAGCAGACCTGACTACCCAGTGGCGGATCCTATGAACACTGAAGCTTTCTTT. Its protein product is CASRPDYPVADPMNTEAFF.

V is TRBV12-3 or TRBV12-4 and J is TRBJ1-4, with no clear D. Trimming took 1 base from V and 7 from J, leaving 7 bases between them. The CDR3 is 13 residues long. The CDR3 nucleotides are TGTGCCAGCAGTTTAGAGGGCGTTGAAAAACTGTTTTTT. This sequence encodes CASSLEGVEKLFF.

In this sample, this clonotype turned up a few times. V is TRBV5-5 and J is TRBJ2-7, with D perhaps given as TRBD1 or TRBD2 (6 bases each). CDR3 size: 15 residues. From germline, CDR1 is SGHKS and CDR2 YYEKEE (reference sequence). Trimming left V 2 bases short and J 0 bases short, with 12 bases between. For the CDR3, the DNA is TGTGCCAGCAGCTTAAGGGGGGTCGACTCCTACGAGCAGTACTTC. Translation: CASSLRGVDSYEQYF.

This clonotype has ten or more counts. The chain uses TRBV12-3 or TRBV12-4 and TRBJ2-7, with a weak D call TRBD2 (5 bases). This CDR3 region has 13 residues. V was cut by 4 bases and J by 2 bases, with 9 bases left in between. The CDR3, as DNA: TGTGCCAGCAGTTCCGGAGGACCCTACGAGCAGTACTTC. Protein sequence: CASSSGGPYEQYF.

The rearrangement uses TRBV4-2 and TRBJ2-5; D gene ambiguous. The DNA end favors TRBJ2-4, so the J call may be wrong. This CDR3 has 11 amino acids. Germline values: CDR1 LGHNA, CDR2 YNFKEQ. This CDR3 reads CASSQADIQYF. The CDR3 bases are TGTGCCAGCAGCCAAGCGGACATTCAGTACTTC.

The chain combines TRBV7-2 with TRBJ2-7; D uncertain. Germline V gives CDR1 SGHTA, CDR2 FQGNSA. V shed 2 bases and J shed 3 bases, with 20 bases lying between them. The CDR3 length is 17 residues. CDR3 in DNA: TGTGCCAGCAGCTTAAGGGAAGGGTCTAAGGCCCTCTACGAGCAGTACTTC. This encodes CASSLREGSKALYEQYF.

This clonotype has just a few counts. The CDR3 nucleotides read TGTGCCAGCAGTGCCCCCGGGACTCAGAACACTGAAGCTTTCTTT. Translating it yields CASSAPGTQNTEAFF. The chain employs TRBV12-3 or TRBV12-4 and TRBJ1-1, with D possibly matching TRBD1 (5 bases). V was clipped by 5 bases and J by 1 base, with 14 bases between them. This CDR3 contains 15 residues.

The CDR3 DNA reads as TGTGCCAGTACTTCCCTGGGGGTGAACACTGAAGCTTTCTTT. Its protein is CASTSLGVNTEAFF. The V call is TRBV19, the J call TRBJ1-1; D perhaps matches TRBD1 (5 bases). V dropped 7 bases and J dropped 0 bases, with 12 bases sitting between them. Germline loops: CDR1 LNHDA, CDR2 SQIVND (reference sequence). CDR3 size: 14 residues.

This clonotype showed up many times. The rearrangement uses TRBV6-1 and TRBJ1-5; 9 bases agree with TRBD1. This CDR3 is built from 17 residues. Germline CDR1 MNHNS, CDR2 SASEGT. J lost 5 bases, V lost 6 bases, and 14 bases had no gene match. This CDR3 is CASRRSGTGKGYQPQHF. CDR3 in DNA: TGTGCCAGCAGGCGTTCCGGGACAGGGAAAGGATATCAGCCCCAGCATTTT.